The present entry profiles one T cell receptor beta chain with its context. From the 5' RACE reads, TCRdb called clonotypes with MiXCR, one entry per CDR3 protein. The data hold some 270,000 distinct CDR3 sequences, with under 35% observed a single time. This sample is drawn from a study of CD8 T cells in ankylosing spondylitis. Germline V gives CDR1 SGHTA, CDR2 FQGNSA. V lost 5 bases to trimming and J lost 1 base; unmatched junction nucleotides: 4. The CDR3 spans 15 residues. The chain employs TRBV7-2 and TRBJ2-2, with 7 bases identical to TRBD2. The clonotype originates from a male donor with ankylosing spondylitis or in good health (not recorded which). Sequenced sample: blood, either unsorted or a sorted T cell fraction (not recorded which). The CDR3 nucleotides are TGTGCCAGCAGCCTAAAGCGGGGGAACACCGGGGAGCTGTTTTTT. Its protein product is CASSLKRGNTGELFF. Full variable domain (rest looked up from reference TRBV7-2 and TRBJ2-2): GAGVSQSPSNKVTEKGKDVELRCDPISGHTALYWYRQSLGQGLEFLIYFQGNSAPDKSGLPSDRFSAERTGGSVSTLTIQRTQQEDSAVYLCASSLKRGNTGELFFGEGSRLTVL.